Shown below are 12 T cell receptor beta chains from a single sample sequenced in a study of shared clonotypes between healthy human individuals. Assay used: immunoSEQ multiplex PCR; TCRdb lists only in-frame clones, some missing. The table has under 2,000,000 clones, 85% to 95% seen once. Naive-designated CD8 cells lacked CD45RO, were positively enriched for CCR7, and omitted terminally differentiated effector memory CD45RA+ cells. Sequencing input: naive CD8+ T cells sorted from blood. These receptors originate from a man younger than 35 in good health.

A word on this clone: Distinct nucleotide sequences in the sample also encode this CDR3. The chain combines TRBV7-9 with TRBJ2-1; D ambiguous. This CDR3 spans 12 amino acids. CDR1 SEHNR and CDR2 FQNEAQ come from the germline V gene (reference sequence). V gave up 0 bases and J gave up 3 bases, with 0 bases separating them. Here the CDR3 reads CASSLAYNEQFF. The CDR3 DNA reads TGTGCCAGCAGCTTAGCCTACAATGAGCAGTTCTTC.

A single count supports this clone. The V and J genes are TRBV28 and TRBJ2-7; 9 nucleotides match TRBD1. V lost 6 bases to trimming and J lost 4 bases; unmatched junction nucleotides: 16. Germline assignment: CDR1 MDHEN and CDR2 SYDVKM. The CDR3 has 17 amino acids. For the CDR3, the DNA is TGTGCCAGCAGCACGATCTTAGGACAGGGGCTCAGGTACGAGCAGTACTTC. Translation gives CASSTILGQGLRYEQYF. The complete variable domain, with remaining parts taken from reference TRBV28 and TRBJ2-7, reads DVKVTQSSRYLVKRTGEKVFLECVQDMDHENMFWYRQDPGLGLRLIYFSYDVKMKEKGDIPEGYSVSREKKERFSLILESASTNQTSMYLCASSTILGQGLRYEQYFGPGTRLTVT.

This clone was recorded only once. CDR3 sequence reads: CASSLGSPIGNSPLHF. In DNA form, the CDR3 reads TGCGCCAGCAGCTTGGGCTCCCCCATAGGGAATTCACCCCTCCACTTT. The chain employs TRBV5-1 and TRBJ1-6; D gene ambiguous. In germline, CDR1 is SGHRS, CDR2 YFSETQ. The germline V and J ends were trimmed by 0 bases and 7 bases, with 14 bases remaining between them. The CDR3 extends over 16 amino acids.

The V gene is TRBV19, the J gene TRBJ1-5, with 9 bases aligning to TRBD1. CDR3 length equals 15 residues. The V segment lost 5 bases and the J segment 1 base; nucleotides outside the gene matches: 3. Per germline, CDR1 LNHDA and CDR2 SQIVND (reference sequence). CDR3 nucleotides: TGTGCCAGTAGTGCAGGACAGGGGAGCAATCAGCCCCAGCATTTT. Its translation: CASSAGQGSNQPQHF.

The CDR3 loop is CASSRTGANTEAFF. The CDR3 DNA follows: TGTGCCAGCAGTCGGACAGGGGCCAACACTGAAGCTTTCTTT. This chain connects TRBV6-5 to TRBJ1-1, with 9 bases aligning to TRBD1. This CDR3 region has 14 residues. The V and J ends lost 5 bases and 2 bases, in that order; junction bases with no gene match: 3. Germline V gene sequence: CDR1 MNHEY, CDR2 SVGAGI.

J is TRBJ1-5 and V is TRBV27; possible D gene TRBD1, 5 bases. CDR1 MNHEY and CDR2 SMNVEV come from the germline V gene (reference sequence). The CDR3 contains 15 residues. Trimming left V 2 bases short and J 3 bases short, with 11 bases between. The CDR3, as DNA: TGTGCCAGCAGTTTAACGGGACTTTTCAATCAGCCCCAGCATTTT. Translating it yields CASSLTGLFNQPQHF.

With regard to this clone: The same CDR3 arises from other DNA sequences in this sample as well. The chain is built from TRBV6-5 and TRBJ2-7, with 8 bases fitting TRBD1. This CDR3 is built from 14 residues. V was pared by 2 bases and J by 2 bases, with 2 bases of the junction left unmatched. CDR1 and CDR2 (germline): MNHEY, SVGAGI. The CDR3 nucleotides are TGTGCCAGCAGTTACGACAGGGGACCCTACGAGCAGTACTTC. Amino acids: CASSYDRGPYEQYF.

This clone was detected only once. The chain has TRBV7-9 and TRBJ2-5, with D possibly called TRBD1 or TRBD2 (5 bases each). Trimming left V 3 bases short and J 4 bases short, with 12 bases between. CDR1 is SEHNR, CDR2 FQNEAQ, per germline (reference sequence). This CDR3 is built from 14 residues. CDR3 residues: CASSFEGQGETQYF. The CDR3 DNA sequence: TGTGCCAGCAGCTTTGAGGGGCAGGGAGAGACCCAGTACTTC.

The chain joins TRBV5-6 to TRBJ2-3; the match to TRBD2 covers 7 bases. Germline trimming cut 4 bases from V and 0 bases from J; bases unmatched to any gene: 5. This CDR3 has 15 residues. CDR1 is SGHDT, CDR2 YYEEEE, per germline. CDR3 bases: TGTGCCAGCAGCCCTTGGGGGGGGAGCACAGATACGCAGTATTTT. Protein sequence: CASSPWGGSTDTQYF.

V gene TRBV6-4 combines with J gene TRBJ1-2; no clear D. Trimming shortened V by 5 bases and J by 4 bases, and 8 bases separated the two germline ends. CDR1 is MRHNA and CDR2 is SNTAGT in the germline V gene. CDR3 length: 12 amino acids. CDR3 in DNA: TGTGCCAGCAGTCGCATACTCTATGGCTACACCTTC. It is translated as CASSRILYGYTF.

This clone was counted a few times. The rearrangement joins TRBV27 to TRBJ1-6, with D tentatively TRBD1 (5 bases). Trimming stripped 4 bases from V and 8 bases from J, with 12 bases between. CDR1 and CDR2 from the germline V gene are MNHEY and SMNVEV (reference sequence). The CDR3 is made up of 14 amino acids. The chain's CDR3 is CASSYQGSHSPLHF. The CDR3 DNA sequence: TGTGCCAGCAGTTATCAGGGCTCGCATTCACCCCTCCACTTT.

In its sample, this clone was seen once. J is TRBJ2-7 and V is TRBV28; D gene uncertain. The CDR3 consists of 11 residues. The germline V gene encodes CDR1 MDHEN and CDR2 SYDVKM. V lost 2 bases and J 6 bases, leaving 5 bases between the germline ends. For the CDR3, the DNA is TGTGCCAGCAGTTTAAACGTCGAGCAGTACTTC. The encoded protein is CASSLNVEQYF. Based on the CDR3 plus reference TRBV28 and TRBJ2-7, the full variable domain is DVKVTQSSRYLVKRTGEKVFLECVQDMDHENMFWYRQDPGLGLRLIYFSYDVKMKEKGDIPEGYSVSREKKERFSLILESASTNQTSMYLCASSLNVEQYFGPGTRLTVT.